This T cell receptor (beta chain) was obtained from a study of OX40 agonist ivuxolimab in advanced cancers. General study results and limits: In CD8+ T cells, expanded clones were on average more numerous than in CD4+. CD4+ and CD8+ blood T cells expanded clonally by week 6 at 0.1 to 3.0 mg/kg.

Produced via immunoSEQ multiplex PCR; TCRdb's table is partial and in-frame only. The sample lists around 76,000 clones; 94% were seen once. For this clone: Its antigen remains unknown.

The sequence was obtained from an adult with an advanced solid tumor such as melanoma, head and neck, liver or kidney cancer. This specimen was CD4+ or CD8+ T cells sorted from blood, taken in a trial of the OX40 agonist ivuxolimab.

DNA of the CDR3: TGTGCCAGCAGCTTACGGCCGATCTCTGGAAACACCATATATTTT. Residues: CASSLRPISGNTIYF. V usage is TRBV7-9 and J usage is TRBJ1-3; D unresolved. CDR3 length equals 15 residues. The germline V gene has CDR1 SEHNR and CDR2 FQNEAQ (reference sequence). V lost 2 bases to trimming and J lost 0 bases, with 8 bases between them.